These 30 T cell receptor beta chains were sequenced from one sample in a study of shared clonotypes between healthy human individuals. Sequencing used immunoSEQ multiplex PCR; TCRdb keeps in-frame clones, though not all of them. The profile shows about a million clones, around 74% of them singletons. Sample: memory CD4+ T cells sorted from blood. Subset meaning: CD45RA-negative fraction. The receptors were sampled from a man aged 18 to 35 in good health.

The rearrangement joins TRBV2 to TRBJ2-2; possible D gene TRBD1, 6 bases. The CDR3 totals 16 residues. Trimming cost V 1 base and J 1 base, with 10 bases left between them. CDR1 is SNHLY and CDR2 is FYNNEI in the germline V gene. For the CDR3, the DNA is TGTGCCAGCAGTGAAGTGCCGGGACAGAACACCGGGGAGCTGTTTTTT. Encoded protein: CASSEVPGQNTGELFF.

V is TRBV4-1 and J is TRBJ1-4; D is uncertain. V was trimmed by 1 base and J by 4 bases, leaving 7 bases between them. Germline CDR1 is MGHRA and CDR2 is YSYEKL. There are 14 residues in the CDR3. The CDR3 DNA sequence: TGCGCCAGCAGCCAAGTTCTGGGTAATGAAAAACTGTTTTTT. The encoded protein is CASSQVLGNEKLFF.

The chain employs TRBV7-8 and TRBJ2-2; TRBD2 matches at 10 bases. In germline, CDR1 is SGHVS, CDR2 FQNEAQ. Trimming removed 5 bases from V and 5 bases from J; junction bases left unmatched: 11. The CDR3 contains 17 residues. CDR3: CASSPIGLAENTGELFF. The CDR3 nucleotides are TGTGCCAGCAGCCCCATAGGACTAGCGGAAAATACCGGGGAGCTGTTTTTT.

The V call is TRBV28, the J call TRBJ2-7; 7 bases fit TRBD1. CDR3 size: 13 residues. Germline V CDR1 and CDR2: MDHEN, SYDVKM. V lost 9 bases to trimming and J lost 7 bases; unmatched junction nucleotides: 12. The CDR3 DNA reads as TGTGCCAGTACGGGACAGTTATTCTCGGAGCAGTACTTC. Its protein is CASTGQLFSEQYF.

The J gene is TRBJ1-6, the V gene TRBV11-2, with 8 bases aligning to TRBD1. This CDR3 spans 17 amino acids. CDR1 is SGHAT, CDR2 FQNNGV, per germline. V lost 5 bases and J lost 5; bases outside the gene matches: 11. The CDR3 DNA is TGTGCCAGCAGCACCCCGACAGGGGCGCCTCATAATTCACCCCTCCACTTT. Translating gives CASSTPTGAPHNSPLHF.

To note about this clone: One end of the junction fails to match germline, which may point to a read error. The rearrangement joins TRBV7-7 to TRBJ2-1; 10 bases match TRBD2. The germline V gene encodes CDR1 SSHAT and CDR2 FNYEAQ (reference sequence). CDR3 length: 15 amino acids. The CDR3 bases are TGTGCTAGCAGCTTAGCGGCTAGCGGGAGCCATGAGCAGTTCTTC. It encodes CASSLAASGSHEQFF.

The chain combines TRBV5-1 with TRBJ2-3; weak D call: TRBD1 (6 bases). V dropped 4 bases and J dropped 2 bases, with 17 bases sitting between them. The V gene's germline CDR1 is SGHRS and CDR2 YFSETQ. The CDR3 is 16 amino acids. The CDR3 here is CASSKQGEGVTDTQYF. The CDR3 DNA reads TGCGCCAGCAGCAAACAGGGAGAAGGAGTCACAGATACGCAGTATTTT.

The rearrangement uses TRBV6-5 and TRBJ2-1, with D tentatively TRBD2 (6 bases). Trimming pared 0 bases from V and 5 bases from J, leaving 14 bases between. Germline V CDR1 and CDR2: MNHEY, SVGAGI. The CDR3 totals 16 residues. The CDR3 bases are TGTGCCAGCAGTTACTCGCCCGGGGGACCTCACAATGAGCAGTTCTTC. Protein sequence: CASSYSPGGPHNEQFF.

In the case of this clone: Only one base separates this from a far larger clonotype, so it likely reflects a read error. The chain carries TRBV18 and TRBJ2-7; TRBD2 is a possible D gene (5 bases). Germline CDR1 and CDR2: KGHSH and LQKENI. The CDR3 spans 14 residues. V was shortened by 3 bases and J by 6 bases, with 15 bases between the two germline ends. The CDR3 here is CASSPGKRNCEQYF. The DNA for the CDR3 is TGTGCCAGCTCACCCGGGAAGCGGAACTGCGAGCAGTACTTC.

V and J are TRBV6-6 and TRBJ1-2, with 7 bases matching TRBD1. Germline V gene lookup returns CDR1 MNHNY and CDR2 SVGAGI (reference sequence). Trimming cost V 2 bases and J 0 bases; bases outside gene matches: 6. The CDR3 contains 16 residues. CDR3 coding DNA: TGTGCCAGCAGTTACGACAGGGTACCATCTAACTATGGCTACACCTTC. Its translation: CASSYDRVPSNYGYTF.

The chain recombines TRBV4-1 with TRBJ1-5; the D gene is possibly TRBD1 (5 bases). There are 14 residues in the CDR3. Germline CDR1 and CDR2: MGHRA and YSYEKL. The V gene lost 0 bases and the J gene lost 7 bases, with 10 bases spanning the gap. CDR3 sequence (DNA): TGCGCCAGCAGCCAAGATAGGGGAAGGCAGCCCCAGCATTTT. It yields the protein CASSQDRGRQPQHF.

The DNA of the CDR3 is TGTGCCAGCAGTTTGCCCCCAGGTACCTACGAGCAGTACTTC. Amino acids: CASSLPPGTYEQYF. V is TRBV7-2 and J is TRBJ2-7; D is undetermined. The ends were cut back, 6 bases at V and 2 bases at J, with 14 bases in the middle. The CDR3 is made up of 14 amino acids. Germline V lookup: CDR1 SGHTA, CDR2 FQGNSA.

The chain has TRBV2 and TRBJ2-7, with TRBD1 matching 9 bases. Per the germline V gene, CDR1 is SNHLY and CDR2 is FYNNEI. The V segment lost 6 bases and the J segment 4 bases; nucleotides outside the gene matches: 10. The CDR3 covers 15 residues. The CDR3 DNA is TGTGCCAGCAGCGTTAACAGGGGGCTAAGGTACGAGCAGTACTTC. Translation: CASSVNRGLRYEQYF.

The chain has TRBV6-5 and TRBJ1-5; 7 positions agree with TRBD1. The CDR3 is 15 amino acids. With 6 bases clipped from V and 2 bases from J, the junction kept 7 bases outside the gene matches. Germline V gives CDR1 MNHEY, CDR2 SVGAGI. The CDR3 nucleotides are TGTGCCAGCAGCAACCGACAGGGAGGCAATCAGCCCCAGCATTTT. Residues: CASSNRQGGNQPQHF.

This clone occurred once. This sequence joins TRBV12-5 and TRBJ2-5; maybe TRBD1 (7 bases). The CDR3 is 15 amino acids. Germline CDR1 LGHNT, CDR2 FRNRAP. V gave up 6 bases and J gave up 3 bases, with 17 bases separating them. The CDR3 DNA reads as TGTGCTAGTGGCCGGGGGACAGCGTATAAAGAGACCCAGTACTTC. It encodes CASGRGTAYKETQYF.

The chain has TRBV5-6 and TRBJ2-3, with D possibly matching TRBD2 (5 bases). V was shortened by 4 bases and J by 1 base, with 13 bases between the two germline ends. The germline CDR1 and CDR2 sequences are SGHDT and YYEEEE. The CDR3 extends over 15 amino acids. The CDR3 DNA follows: TGTGCCAGCAGCCGGGAAGCGGAGGGCACAGATACGCAGTATTTT. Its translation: CASSREAEGTDTQYF.

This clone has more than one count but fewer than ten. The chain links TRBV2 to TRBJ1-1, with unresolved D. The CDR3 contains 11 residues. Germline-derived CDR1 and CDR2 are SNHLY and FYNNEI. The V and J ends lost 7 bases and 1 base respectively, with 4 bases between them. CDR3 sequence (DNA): TGTGCCAGCACCTGGAACACTGAAGCTTTCTTT. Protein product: CASTWNTEAFF.

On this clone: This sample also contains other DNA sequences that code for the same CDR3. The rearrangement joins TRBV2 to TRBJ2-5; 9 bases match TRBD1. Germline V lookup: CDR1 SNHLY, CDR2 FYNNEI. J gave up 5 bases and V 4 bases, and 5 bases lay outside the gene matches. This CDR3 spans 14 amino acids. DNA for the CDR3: TGTGCCAGCAGTGTTTTGGGACAGGGTGAGACCCAGTACTTC. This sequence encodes CASSVLGQGETQYF.

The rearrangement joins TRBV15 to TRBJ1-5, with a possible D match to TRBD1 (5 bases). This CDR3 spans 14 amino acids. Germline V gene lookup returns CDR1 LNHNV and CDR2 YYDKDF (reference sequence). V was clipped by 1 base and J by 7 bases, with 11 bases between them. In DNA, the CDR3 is TGTGCCACCAGCAGAGTAGGGGTAGGACAGCCCCAGCATTTT. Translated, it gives CATSRVGVGQPQHF.

This chain's CDR3 is CASSDVGETQYF. The CDR3 DNA reads as TGTGCCAGCAGTGATGTGGGAGAGACCCAGTACTTC. The chain couples TRBV2 to TRBJ2-5; no reliable D call. Trimming left V 3 bases short and J 4 bases short, with 6 bases between. The germline CDR1 and CDR2 sequences are SNHLY and FYNNEI. The CDR3 runs 12 residues.

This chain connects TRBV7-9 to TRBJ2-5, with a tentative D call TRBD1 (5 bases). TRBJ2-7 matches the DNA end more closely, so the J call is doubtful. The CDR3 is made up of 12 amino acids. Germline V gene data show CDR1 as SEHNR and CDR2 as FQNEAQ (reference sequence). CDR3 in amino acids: CASSLVGDEQYF. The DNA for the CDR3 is TGTGCCAGCAGCTTAGTAGGGGACGAGCAGTACTTC.

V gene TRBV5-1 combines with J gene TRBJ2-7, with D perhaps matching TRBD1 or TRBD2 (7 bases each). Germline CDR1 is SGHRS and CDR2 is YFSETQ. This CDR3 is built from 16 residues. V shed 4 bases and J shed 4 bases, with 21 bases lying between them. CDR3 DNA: TGCGCCAGCAGCCCGGTCGGGGGAGGGGGCGCGTACGAGCAGTACTTC. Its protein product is CASSPVGGGGAYEQYF.

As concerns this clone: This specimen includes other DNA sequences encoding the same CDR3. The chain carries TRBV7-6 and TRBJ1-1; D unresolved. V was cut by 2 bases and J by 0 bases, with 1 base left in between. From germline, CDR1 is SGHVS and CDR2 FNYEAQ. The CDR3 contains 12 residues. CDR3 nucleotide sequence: TGTGCCAGCAGCTTAATGAACACTGAAGCTTTCTTT. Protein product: CASSLMNTEAFF.

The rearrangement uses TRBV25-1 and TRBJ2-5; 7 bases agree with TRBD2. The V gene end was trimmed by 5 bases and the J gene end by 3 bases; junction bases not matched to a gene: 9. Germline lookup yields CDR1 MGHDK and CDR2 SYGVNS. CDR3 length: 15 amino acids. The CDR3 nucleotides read TGTGCCAGCAGTCTGACGAGGACTAGAGAAGAGACCCAGTACTTC. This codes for CASSLTRTREETQYF.

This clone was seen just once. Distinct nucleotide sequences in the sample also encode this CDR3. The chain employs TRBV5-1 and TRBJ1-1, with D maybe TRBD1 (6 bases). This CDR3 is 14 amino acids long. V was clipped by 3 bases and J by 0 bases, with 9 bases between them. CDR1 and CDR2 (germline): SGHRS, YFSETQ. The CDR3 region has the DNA TGCGCCAGCAGCTGGGGGCCAATGAACACTGAAGCTTTCTTT. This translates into CASSWGPMNTEAFF.

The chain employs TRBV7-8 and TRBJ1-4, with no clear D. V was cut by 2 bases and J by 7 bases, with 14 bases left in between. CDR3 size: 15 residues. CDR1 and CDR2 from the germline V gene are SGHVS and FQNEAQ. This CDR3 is CASSLMGMAREKLFF. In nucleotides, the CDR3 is TGTGCCAGCAGCTTAATGGGGATGGCTCGTGAAAAACTGTTTTTT.

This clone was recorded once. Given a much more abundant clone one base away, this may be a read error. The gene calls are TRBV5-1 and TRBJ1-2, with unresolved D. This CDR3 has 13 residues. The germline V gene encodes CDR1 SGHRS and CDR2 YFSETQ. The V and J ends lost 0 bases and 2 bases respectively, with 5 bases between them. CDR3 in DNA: TGCGCCAGCAGCTTGGATCAGAACTATGGCTACACCTTC. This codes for CASSLDQNYGYTF.

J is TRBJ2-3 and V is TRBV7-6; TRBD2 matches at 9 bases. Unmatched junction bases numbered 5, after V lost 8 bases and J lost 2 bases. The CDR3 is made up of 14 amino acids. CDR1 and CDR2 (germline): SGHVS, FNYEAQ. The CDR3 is CASSGGRDTDTQYF. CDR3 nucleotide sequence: TGTGCCAGCTCGGGCGGGAGGGACACAGATACGCAGTATTTT.

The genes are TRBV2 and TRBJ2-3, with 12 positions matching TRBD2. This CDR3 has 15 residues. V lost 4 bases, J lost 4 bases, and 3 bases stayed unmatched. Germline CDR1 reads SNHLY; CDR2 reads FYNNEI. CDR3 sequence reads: CASSGASGRADTQYF. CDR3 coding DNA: TGTGCCAGCAGTGGGGCTAGCGGGAGGGCAGATACGCAGTATTTT.

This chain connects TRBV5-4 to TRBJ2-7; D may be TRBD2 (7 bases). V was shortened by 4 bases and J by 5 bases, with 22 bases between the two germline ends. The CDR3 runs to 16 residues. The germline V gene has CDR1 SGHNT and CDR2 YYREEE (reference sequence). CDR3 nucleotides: TGTGCCAGCAGCCTGGGGGGGGGCCGGGCCGTCCACGAGCAGTACTTC. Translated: CASSLGGGRAVHEQYF. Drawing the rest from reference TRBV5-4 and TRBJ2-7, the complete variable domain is ETGVTQSPTHLIKTRGQQVTLRCSSQSGHNTVSWYQQALGQGPQFIFQYYREEENGRGNFPPRFSGLQFPNYSSELNVNALELDDSALYLCASSLGGGRAVHEQYFGPGTRLTVT.